This TCR beta chain emerged from a study of blood T cell repertoires in COVID-19. Study as a whole: From the United States, Italy and Spain came samples of acute and convalescent COVID-19.

Germline-derived CDR1 and CDR2 are SEHNR and FQNEAQ (reference sequence). V was trimmed by 1 base and J by 6 bases, leaving 7 bases between them. The CDR3 covers 13 residues. Authors' processing steps: Reference gene primers were amplified, and this amplification served to estimate nucleated cell counts. Only in-frame clones appear in the TCRdb table, and some are missing; sequencing was by immunoSEQ multiplex PCR. V and J calls and clone size are those listed in that table; D and trimming were worked out from the DNA. The data contain 70,000 to 85,000 clones, around 84% of them singletons. The chain employs TRBV7-9 and TRBJ1-5, with D uncertain. The sample comprised peripheral blood. The clonotype was recovered from a woman older than 75 in a cohort sampled during active or convalescent COVID-19. CDR3 sequence: CASSLDRFQPQHF. CDR3 coding DNA: TGTGCCAGCAGCTTAGATAGATTTCAGCCCCAGCATTTT.